This paragraph covers one TCR beta chain sequence. The data were taken from a study of blood T cell repertoires in COVID-19. About the study: The United States, Italy and Spain were the sources of the acute and convalescent COVID-19 samples. T cells, B-cell-depleted T cells, or PBMCs supplied cDNA or gDNA.

The V and J ends lost 9 bases and 3 bases respectively, with 20 bases between them. The length of the CDR3 is 15 residues. Germline V CDR1 and CDR2: LNHDA, SQIVND (reference sequence). As processed by the authors: Estimation of nucleated cell counts was performed using reference gene primer amplification. Using immunoSEQ multiplex PCR, the repertoire was profiled, and TCRdb retains in-frame clones only, with some absent. That table furnishes V, J and clone size, whereas the DNA furnished D and trimming. The sample includes more than 200,000 clones, around 88% of them seen just once. The receptor was isolated from a man aged 25 to 40 with active or convalescent COVID-19. The chain couples TRBV19 to TRBJ1-1; D unresolved. Sequencing used peripheral blood. The CDR3 protein is CASRHRGLMHTEAFF. The CDR3 region has the DNA TGTGCCAGCAGACATCGTGGGTTGATGCACACTGAAGCTTTCTTT.